These 27 T cell receptor beta chains came from one sample sequenced in a study of PD-L1 blockade in urothelial cancer. Method: immunoSEQ multiplex PCR; TCRdb's copy keeps in-frame clones and lacks some. The table shows roughly 90,000 clones, with roughly nine tenths occurring only once. Described time point: pretreatment peripheral blood. The sequencing used PBMCs, collected around atezolizumab (anti-PD-L1) treatment. All receptors derive from an elderly woman with urothelial cancer.

The gene calls are TRBV6-1 and TRBJ1-3; no definite D call. V was cut by 6 bases and J by 3 bases, with 12 bases left in between. The V gene's germline CDR1 is MNHNS and CDR2 SASEGT. The CDR3 spans 14 residues. CDR3 region: CASSPRGVGNTIYF. The DNA of the CDR3 is TGTGCCAGCAGCCCGCGGGGTGTTGGAAACACCATATATTTT.

The chain links TRBV30 to TRBJ2-2; D unclear. With 0 bases removed from V and 1 base from J, the gap between germline ends came to 6 bases. This CDR3 region has 14 residues. Germline V gives CDR1 GTSNPN, CDR2 SVGIG (reference sequence). Here the CDR3 reads CAWSVLVNTGELFF. The CDR3 nucleotides are TGTGCCTGGAGTGTACTCGTGAACACCGGGGAGCTGTTTTTT.

The gene calls are TRBV10-3 and TRBJ2-3, with TRBD1 matching 12 bases. This CDR3 contains 13 residues. The trim removed 7 bases at V and 6 bases at J, leaving 2 bases unmatched. CDR1 is ENHRY and CDR2 is SYGVKD in the germline V gene. CDR3 in amino acids: CAIKGQGADTQYF. The CDR3 DNA sequence: TGTGCCATCAAGGGACAGGGGGCGGATACGCAGTATTTT.

The chain recombines TRBV28 with TRBJ2-2; D possibly corresponds to TRBD1 (8 bases). Germline-derived CDR1 and CDR2 are MDHEN and SYDVKM. With 8 bases removed from V and 5 bases from J, the gap between germline ends came to 15 bases. The CDR3 runs 14 residues. Written as DNA, the CDR3 is TGTGCCAGCTCTACAGGGGGGGGAACCGGGGAGCTGTTTTTT. It specifies CASSTGGGTGELFF. The entire variable domain, with the rest obtained from reference TRBV28 and TRBJ2-2, is as follows: DVKVTQSSRYLVKRTGEKVFLECVQDMDHENMFWYRQDPGLGLRLIYFSYDVKMKEKGDIPEGYSVSREKKERFSLILESASTNQTSMYLCASSTGGGTGELFFGEGSRLTVL.

In the case of this clone: The sample has other DNA sequences that encode this CDR3 too. V and J are TRBV9 and TRBJ2-3, with 8 bases identical to TRBD2. Germline-derived CDR1 and CDR2 are SGDLS and YYNGEE. Trimming removed 0 bases from V and 2 bases from J; junction bases left unmatched: 5. This CDR3 region has 16 residues. The CDR3 bases are TGTGCCAGCAGCGTAGGCAGTAGCGGGAACACAGATACGCAGTATTTT. Encoded protein: CASSVGSSGNTDTQYF. The variable domain in full, with the rest retrieved from reference TRBV9 and TRBJ2-3, is DSGVTQTPKHLITATGQRVTLRCSPRSGDLSVYWYQQSLDQGLQFLIQYYNGEERAKGNILERFSAQQFPDLHSELNLSSLELGDSALYFCASSVGSSGNTDTQYFGPGTRLTVL.

This rearrangement joins TRBV28 to TRBJ1-1; the D gene is possibly TRBD1 (6 bases). Trimming left V 6 bases short and J 5 bases short, with 16 bases between. The CDR3 covers 14 residues. Germline lookup yields CDR1 MDHEN and CDR2 SYDVKM. The CDR3 here is CASRFSGERTEAFF. CDR3 nucleotide sequence: TGTGCCAGCAGGTTCTCAGGGGAGCGGACTGAAGCTTTCTTT.

The genes are TRBV19 and TRBJ1-1; tentative D call: TRBD1 (6 bases). V lost 3 bases, J lost 0 bases, and 8 bases lay in between. The CDR3 is 14 amino acids. Germline CDR1 is LNHDA and CDR2 is SQIVND (reference sequence). The CDR3 sequence is CASSIGQLNTEAFF. The DNA for the CDR3 is TGTGCCAGTAGTATCGGACAGCTGAACACTGAAGCTTTCTTT.

V usage is TRBV19 and J usage is TRBJ1-1, with a possible D match to TRBD1 (5 bases). The V end lost 7 bases, the J end lost 1 base, and 16 bases lay between the germline ends. CDR3 size: 15 residues. Looked up from germline, CDR1 is LNHDA and CDR2 is SQIVND (reference sequence). The CDR3 DNA reads TGTGCCAGTAATCTTCAGGGATCCCGGAACACTGAAGCTTTCTTT. Protein sequence: CASNLQGSRNTEAFF.

This sequence joins TRBV2 and TRBJ2-7; 8 bases match TRBD2. Germline CDR1 reads SNHLY; CDR2 reads FYNNEI. This CDR3 has 14 amino acids. V lost 5 bases and J lost 9; bases outside the gene matches: 12. This chain's CDR3 is CASSPSHGGERQYF. The DNA for the CDR3 is TGTGCCAGCAGTCCATCACACGGGGGGGAGAGGCAGTACTTC.

This sequence joins TRBV14 and TRBJ2-2; the D gene is possibly TRBD2 (5 bases). The V gene lost 4 bases and the J gene lost 1 base, with 16 bases spanning the gap. Germline loops: CDR1 SGHDN, CDR2 FVKESK. This CDR3 is 17 amino acids long. The CDR3 coding sequence is TGTGCCAGCAGCCCTCACTGGGGAGAAAGGAACACCGGGGAGCTGTTTTTT. It translates to CASSPHWGERNTGELFF.

CDR3 loop: CASNDAILTGNTEAFF. In DNA form, the CDR3 reads TGTGCCAGCAACGACGCAATTTTGACGGGGAACACTGAAGCTTTCTTT. The gene calls are TRBV2 and TRBJ1-1; no firm D call. CDR1 and CDR2 from the germline V gene are SNHLY and FYNNEI. This CDR3 is 16 amino acids long. The V end lost 7 bases, the J end lost 1 base, and 19 bases lay between the germline ends.

The chain employs TRBV27 and TRBJ1-1, with D tentatively TRBD1 (6 bases). This CDR3 has 14 amino acids. The V end lost 6 bases, the J end lost 7 bases, and 18 bases lay between the germline ends. Germline V gene sequence: CDR1 MNHEY, CDR2 SMNVEV (reference sequence). This CDR3 is CASSPTLVTGEAFF. CDR3 coding DNA: TGTGCCAGCAGCCCAACCCTTGTGACAGGTGAAGCTTTCTTT.

The rearrangement joins TRBV11-3 to TRBJ1-1; no firm D call. Deletions cut 5 bases from V and 1 base from J, with 8 bases between. CDR1 and CDR2 from the germline V gene are SGHNT and YENEEA. CDR3 length: 13 amino acids. The CDR3 protein is CASSQRGNTEAFF. CDR3 in DNA: TGTGCCAGCAGCCAACGGGGGAACACTGAAGCTTTCTTT.

V and J are TRBV7-6 and TRBJ2-1; D unresolved. V was clipped by 5 bases and J by 9 bases, with 14 bases between them. The CDR3 has 13 amino acids. CDR1 is SGHVS and CDR2 is FNYEAQ in the germline V gene. CDR3 sequence: CASSPRMGGEQFF. CDR3 DNA sequence: TGTGCCAGCAGCCCCAGGATGGGTGGTGAGCAGTTCTTC.

CDR3 protein: CASSHTGTGDFGNTIYF. Here the CDR3 DNA reads TGTGCCAGCAGCCATACCGGGACAGGGGATTTCGGAAACACCATATATTTT. This rearrangement joins TRBV4-2 to TRBJ1-3; 10 positions agree with TRBD1. V dropped 3 bases and J dropped 4; count of bases not matched to a gene: 9. The V gene's germline CDR1 is LGHNA and CDR2 YNFKEQ. CDR3 size: 17 residues.

Here the CDR3 reads CATSTRDRDSEAFF. In nucleotides, the CDR3 is TGTGCCACCAGTACCCGGGACAGGGATAGTGAAGCTTTCTTT. This sequence joins TRBV15 and TRBJ1-1; 9 bases agree with TRBD1. Germline trimming cut 6 bases from V and 7 bases from J; bases unmatched to any gene: 9. The CDR3 is 14 residues long. The germline gives CDR1 LNHNV, CDR2 YYDKDF (reference sequence).

This chain uses TRBV6-5 with TRBJ2-3, with TRBD2 identical over 8 bases. There are 15 residues in the CDR3. V lost 6 bases, J lost 2 bases, and 7 bases stayed unmatched. From germline, CDR1 is MNHEY and CDR2 SVGAGI. CDR3 region: CASRELAGSTDTQYF. CDR3 sequence (DNA): TGTGCCAGCAGGGAATTAGCGGGATCCACAGATACGCAGTATTTT.

The chain carries TRBV5-4 and TRBJ2-7, with 10 bases identical to TRBD1. CDR3 length: 15 residues. CDR1 is SGHNT and CDR2 is YYREEE in the germline V gene (reference sequence). V lost 3 bases and J lost 7; bases outside the gene matches: 10. The CDR3 DNA follows: TGTGCCAGCAGCTCGGGACAGGGGAAAGGAGGGGAGCAGTACTTC. Protein product: CASSSGQGKGGEQYF.

The rearrangement joins TRBV2 to TRBJ1-1, with D tentatively TRBD1 (6 bases). Trimming removed 4 bases at V and 2 bases at J, with 20 bases between. Per the germline V gene, CDR1 is SNHLY and CDR2 is FYNNEI. The CDR3 extends over 17 amino acids. The CDR3 sequence is CASSVQPGTNFNTEAFF. CDR3 DNA sequence: TGTGCCAGCAGTGTACAACCCGGGACAAATTTCAACACTGAAGCTTTCTTT.

The chain uses TRBV4-1 and TRBJ2-1; 11 positions agree with TRBD2. Germline lookup yields CDR1 MGHRA and CDR2 YSYEKL. There are 18 residues in the CDR3. After removal of 0 bases from V and 4 bases from J, the junction contained 8 bases not matched to a gene. CDR3 DNA: TGCGCCAGCAGCCAAGAGGGGCAACTAGCGGGGGCGTACAATGAGCAGTTCTTC. It codes for CASSQEGQLAGAYNEQFF.

J is TRBJ2-2 and V is TRBV27; possibly TRBD2 for D (6 bases). V lost 5 bases and J lost 4, with 14 bases in between. This CDR3 comprises 15 residues. Germline CDR1 reads MNHEY; CDR2 reads SMNVEV (reference sequence). CDR3 sequence: CASSPLGTVTGELFF. The CDR3 DNA reads as TGTGCCAGCAGTCCCCTTGGGACTGTCACCGGGGAGCTGTTTTTT.

This clone is a singleton in its sample. The chain carries TRBV5-4 and TRBJ2-1; the D gene is possibly TRBD2 (6 bases). Deletions cut 1 base from V and 6 bases from J, with 17 bases between. CDR1 and CDR2 (germline): SGHNT, YYREEE (reference sequence). The length of the CDR3 is 16 residues. The CDR3, as DNA: TGTGCCAGCAGCTTGCAGGGCGGGGCTGGGGCCAATGAGCAGTTCTTC. This gives the protein CASSLQGGAGANEQFF.

This chain connects TRBV9 to TRBJ2-1, with 7 bases that match TRBD2. Germline values: CDR1 SGDLS, CDR2 YYNGEE. The CDR3 is 13 amino acids. With V trimmed by 2 bases and J by 6 bases, 2 bases remained unmatched. CDR3 loop: CASSVTSSNEQFF. CDR3 nucleotides: TGTGCCAGCAGCGTGACTAGCAGCAATGAGCAGTTCTTC.

The genes are TRBV11-3 and TRBJ2-3; D gene unclear. The germline V and J ends were trimmed by 0 bases and 0 bases, with 10 bases remaining between them. Germline CDR1 is SGHNT and CDR2 is YENEEA. This CDR3 is 16 amino acids long. The CDR3 here is CASSLEGGTSTDTQYF. CDR3 bases: TGTGCCAGCAGCTTAGAAGGCGGAACTAGCACAGATACGCAGTATTTT.

The chain is built from TRBV5-4 and TRBJ2-3, with 7 bases fitting TRBD2. Germline V gene data show CDR1 as SGHNT and CDR2 as YYREEE (reference sequence). The CDR3 extends over 15 amino acids. With V trimmed by 3 bases and J by 0 bases, 4 bases remained unmatched. The CDR3 nucleotides read TGTGCCAGCAGCTCTAGCGGACCTAGCACAGATACGCAGTATTTT. Its protein product is CASSSSGPSTDTQYF.

The rearrangement uses TRBV6-6 and TRBJ2-3; TRBD2 aligns across 10 bases. Germline V gene sequence: CDR1 MNHNY, CDR2 SVGAGI (reference sequence). This CDR3 is 14 amino acids long. J was trimmed by 4 bases and V by 6 bases; bases with no gene match: 4. CDR3 sequence: CASSSLAGADTQYF. CDR3 DNA sequence: TGTGCCAGCAGCTCCCTAGCGGGAGCAGATACGCAGTATTTT.

The chain joins TRBV18 to TRBJ2-7; the match to TRBD2 covers 7 bases. The germline gives CDR1 KGHSH, CDR2 LQKENI. The CDR3 is made up of 14 amino acids. After removal of 3 bases from V and 2 bases from J, the junction contained 4 bases not matched to a gene. The CDR3 sequence: CASSPSSGAYEQYF. CDR3 in DNA: TGTGCCAGCTCACCCTCGAGCGGGGCCTACGAGCAGTACTTC.